Below are 10 T cell receptor beta chains sequenced from a single sample in a study of CD8+ T cells in alopecia areata. The authors extracted RNA and reverse transcribed it into cDNA as the sequencing template. Repertoires were generated with immunoSEQ multiplex PCR, while TCRdb's copy carries only in-frame clones and drops some. The sample shows roughly 120,000 clones, 55% to 70% of them seen only once. The specimen was CD4+ T cells sorted from blood. The receptors here all came from a human donor in good health.

Points on this clone: This CDR3 is also generated by other DNA sequences in the sample. The chain recombines TRBV30 with TRBJ2-5; D is undetermined. Germline V gene data show CDR1 as GTSNPN and CDR2 as SVGIG (reference sequence). The CDR3 is 10 residues long. V dropped 2 bases and J dropped 4 bases, with 2 bases sitting between them. DNA for the CDR3: TGTGCCTGGAGTCGAGAGACCCAGTACTTC. Translation gives CAWSRETQYF.

The chain links TRBV11-2 to TRBJ2-7; TRBD2 is a possible D gene (5 bases). Germline loops: CDR1 SGHAT, CDR2 FQNNGV. The germline V and J ends were trimmed by 5 bases and 5 bases, with 13 bases remaining between them. The CDR3 is 13 residues long. CDR3 coding DNA: TGTGCCAGCAGCCCAAGGGAGTTCGACGAGCAGTACTTC. Translated, it gives CASSPREFDEQYF.

This rearrangement joins TRBV6-1 to TRBJ1-5, with D unresolved. The CDR3 runs to 13 residues. Per the germline V gene, CDR1 is MNHNS and CDR2 is SASEGT. V was clipped by 4 bases and J by 10 bases, with 14 bases between them. The CDR3 reads CASSAGWSIPQHF. The CDR3 DNA reads TGTGCCAGCAGTGCCGGTTGGTCGATCCCCCAGCATTTT.

There are a few counts of this clone. The J gene is TRBJ2-6, the V gene TRBV18; D possibly corresponds to TRBD1 (5 bases). Trimming shortened V by 4 bases and J by 2 bases, and 6 bases separated the two germline ends. There are 14 residues in the CDR3. Per germline, CDR1 KGHSH and CDR2 LQKENI. The CDR3 nucleotides read TGTGCCAGCTCACTAGGGGCTGGGGCCAACGTCCTGACTTTC. This encodes CASSLGAGANVLTF.

V usage is TRBV18 and J usage is TRBJ2-2; D unresolved. In germline, CDR1 is KGHSH, CDR2 LQKENI. The CDR3 has 18 amino acids. V was trimmed by 2 bases and J by 0 bases, leaving 16 bases between them. CDR3 bases: TGTGCCAGCTCACCATTGTATGGAATACCTGCGAACACCGGGGAGCTGTTTTTT. Its protein product is CASSPLYGIPANTGELFF. Full variable domain (missing parts from reference TRBV18 and TRBJ2-2): NAGVMQNPRHLVRRRGQEARLRCSPMKGHSHVYWYRQLPEEGLKFMVYLQKENIIDESGMPKERFSAEFPKEGPSILRIQQVVRGDSAAYFCASSPLYGIPANTGELFFGEGSRLTVL.

This chain links TRBV18 with TRBJ2-5; D uncertain. The ends were cut back, 3 bases at V and 5 bases at J, with 16 bases in the middle. The CDR3 is 15 amino acids. Germline-derived CDR1 and CDR2 are KGHSH and LQKENI. The CDR3 loop is CASSPPMGGYETQYF. Written as DNA, the CDR3 is TGTGCCAGCTCACCCCCGATGGGTGGGTACGAGACCCAGTACTTC.

V and J are TRBV5-4 and TRBJ1-2; 7 nucleotides agree with TRBD1. The germline CDR1 and CDR2 sequences are SGHNT and YYREEE (reference sequence). The CDR3 covers 14 residues. The ends lost 1 base at V and 2 bases at J; junction bases unmatched: 2. The CDR3 protein is CASSLSTGNYGYTF. DNA for the CDR3: TGTGCCAGCAGCTTGTCGACAGGGAACTATGGCTACACCTTC.

The rearrangement links TRBV30 to TRBJ1-5; a possible D gene is TRBD1 (5 bases). From germline, CDR1 is GTSNPN and CDR2 SVGIG (reference sequence). The ends were cut back, 3 bases at V and 5 bases at J, with 11 bases in the middle. The CDR3 has 13 residues. The CDR3 reads CAWRDRGDQPQHF. DNA for the CDR3: TGTGCCTGGAGAGACCGGGGGGATCAGCCCCAGCATTTT. The full variable domain, rest sourced from reference TRBV30 and TRBJ1-5, is SQTIHQWPATLVQPVGSPLSLECTVEGTSNPNLYWYRQAAGRGLQLLFYSVGIGQISSEVPQNLSASRPQDRQFILSSKKLLLSDSGFYLCAWRDRGDQPQHFGDGTRLSIL.

This chain connects TRBV30 to TRBJ2-7, with a tentative D call TRBD1 (6 bases). Trimming removed 0 bases at V and 3 bases at J, with 15 bases between. Germline V gives CDR1 GTSNPN, CDR2 SVGIG (reference sequence). The CDR3 spans 15 residues. CDR3 in amino acids: CAWSVRTGRLYEQYF. In DNA, the CDR3 is TGTGCCTGGAGTGTCCGCACAGGGCGACTCTACGAGCAGTACTTC.

J is TRBJ1-2 and V is TRBV7-3; no clear D gene. The CDR3 sequence is 16 residues long. Germline CDR1 is SGHTA and CDR2 is FQGTGA. The ends were cut back, 5 bases at V and 0 bases at J, with 16 bases in the middle. This CDR3 is CASSPTRTGTNYGYTF. CDR3 sequence (DNA): TGTGCCAGCAGCCCGACTCGGACGGGGACTAACTATGGCTACACCTTC.